The 31 T cell receptor beta chains below were found in one sample sequenced in a study of T-cell memory formation after mild COVID-19. Each CDR3 protein gets one entry after TCRdb re-called the 5' RACE reads with MiXCR. The sample gives some 350,000 distinct CDR3 sequences, around 15% of which show up once; about 22% is in the top ten. Material for sequencing was PBMCs or a T cell subset sorted from them (not recorded which). The receptors were sampled from a man aged 18-30 years who had mild COVID-19 (a few samples of this study predate the infection). Cell type and time point are not known.

The gene calls are TRBV19 and TRBJ1-1; D is ambiguous. CDR3 size: 14 residues. Germline V gives CDR1 LNHDA, CDR2 SQIVND (reference sequence). Trimming cost V 2 bases and J 1 base, with 8 bases left between them. In DNA, the CDR3 is TGTGCCAGTAGTATACCCACTTCGAACACTGAAGCTTTCTTT. Protein sequence: CASSIPTSNTEAFF. The full variable domain, in which reference TRBV19 and TRBJ1-1 provide the parts outside the CDR3, is DGGITQSPKYLFRKEGQNVTLSCEQNLNHDAMYWYRQDPGQGLRLIYYSQIVNDFQKGDIAEGYSVSREKKESFPLTVTSAQKNPTAFYLCASSIPTSNTEAFFGQGTRLTVV.

This clonotype was picked up many times. This rearrangement joins TRBV20-1 to TRBJ2-1, with a weak D call TRBD1 (6 bases). From germline, CDR1 is DFQATT and CDR2 SNEGSKA (reference sequence). The CDR3 extends over 11 amino acids. For the CDR3, the DNA is TGCAGCCGGACGGCAGGGGATGAGCAGTTCTTC. It translates to CSRTAGDEQFF.

Only a few counts were recorded for this clonotype. The J gene is TRBJ2-5, the V gene TRBV7-8, with TRBD2 matching 11 bases. The CDR3 loop spans 14 amino acids. With 3 bases clipped from V and 7 bases from J, the junction kept 4 bases outside the gene matches. Germline assignment: CDR1 SGHVS and CDR2 FQNEAQ. As DNA, the CDR3 is TGTGCCAGCAGCTTCGTAGCGGGGGGGGTGACCCAGTACTTC. It yields the protein CASSFVAGGVTQYF.

The rearrangement joins TRBV7-9 to TRBJ2-6; D ambiguous. Germline CDR1 SEHNR, CDR2 FQNEAQ (reference sequence). The CDR3 sequence is 15 residues long. With 6 bases removed from V and 0 bases from J, the gap between germline ends came to 9 bases. DNA for the CDR3: TGTGCCAGCAGGTCGGAGCTCTCTGGGGCCAACGTCCTGACTTTC. It translates to CASRSELSGANVLTF.

V gene TRBV20-1 combines with J gene TRBJ1-5; perhaps TRBD1 as D (6 bases). This CDR3 has 15 residues. V lost 2 bases and J lost 3, with 14 bases in between. Germline lookup yields CDR1 DFQATT and CDR2 SNEGSKA (reference sequence). DNA of the CDR3: TGCAGTGCTAGATTTCGGGACAATGACAATCAGCCCCAGCATTTT. Its translation: CSARFRDNDNQPQHF.

This chain connects TRBV30 to TRBJ2-5; 8 bases align to TRBD2. The CDR3 loop spans 14 amino acids. Germline CDR1 reads GTSNPN; CDR2 reads SVGIG (reference sequence). The J segment lost 5 bases and the V segment lost 1 base, leaving 6 bases of the junction unmatched. Here the CDR3 reads CAWSGRGVAETQYF. DNA of the CDR3: TGTGCCTGGAGTGGGCGGGGGGTAGCTGAGACCCAGTACTTC.

The sample holds a few counts of this clonotype. The gene calls are TRBV12-5 and TRBJ2-7; possibly TRBD2 for D (5 bases). Trimming took 0 bases from V and 2 from J, leaving 20 bases between them. The germline V gene encodes CDR1 LGHNT and CDR2 FRNRAP. The CDR3 is made up of 18 amino acids. The CDR3 DNA sequence: TGTGCTAGTGGTTTGGTAGTTAGGCGGTACTCTAGCACCTACGAGCAGTACTTC. Amino acid sequence: CASGLVVRRYSSTYEQYF.

This clonotype was found many times. This sequence joins TRBV20-1 and TRBJ2-7; D ambiguous. The CDR3 is 14 residues long. Between the trimmed V and J ends, which lost 4 bases and 3 bases, there was a span of 16 bases. CDR1 and CDR2 from the germline V gene are DFQATT and SNEGSKA (reference sequence). In DNA form, the CDR3 reads TGCAGTGCTAAAGGCGAAACCTCTTTCTACGAGCAGTACTTC. Its translation: CSAKGETSFYEQYF.

This clonotype was found many times. This chain links TRBV15 with TRBJ2-5; D might be TRBD2 (5 bases). Germline lookup yields CDR1 LNHNV and CDR2 YYDKDF (reference sequence). The CDR3 is made up of 15 amino acids. Trimming cost V 3 bases and J 2 bases, with 13 bases left between them. The CDR3 is CATSRPGFLQETQYF. CDR3 nucleotide sequence: TGTGCCACCAGCAGGCCGGGATTCCTTCAAGAGACCCAGTACTTC. Full variable domain (rest looked up from reference TRBV15 and TRBJ2-5): DAMVIQNPRYQVTQFGKPVTLSCSQTLNHNVMYWYQQKSSQAPKLLFHYYDKDFNNEADTPDNFQSRRPNTSFCFLDIRSPGLGDTAMYLCATSRPGFLQETQYFGPGTRLLVL.

A few counts support this clonotype. The rearrangement links TRBV6-6 to TRBJ2-2; 12 positions match TRBD2. Germline-derived CDR1 and CDR2 are MNHNY and SVGAGI (reference sequence). Trimming removed 0 bases from V and 0 bases from J; junction bases left unmatched: 8. The CDR3 loop spans 20 amino acids. Written as DNA, the CDR3 is TGTGCCAGCAGTTACTCGATTGGACTAGCGGGGAACACGAACACCGGGGAGCTGTTTTTT. This codes for CASSYSIGLAGNTNTGELFF.

This clonotype was counted only a few times. The chain links TRBV6-2 or TRBV6-3 to TRBJ2-5; tentatively, D is TRBD2 (7 bases). Germline CDR1 MNHEY, CDR2 SVGEGT. The CDR3 is 14 residues long. The germline V and J ends were trimmed by 7 bases and 5 bases, with 17 bases remaining between them. The CDR3 DNA is TGTGCCAGCACCGACGGCGGGGGCGGGGAGACCCAGTACTTC. It yields the protein CASTDGGGGETQYF.

This clonotype has more than one count but fewer than ten. The rearrangement uses TRBV19 and TRBJ1-1; 7 nucleotides match TRBD1. Per the germline V gene, CDR1 is LNHDA and CDR2 is SQIVND (reference sequence). The CDR3 sequence is 13 residues long. V lost 7 bases to trimming and J lost 1 base; unmatched junction nucleotides: 3. The CDR3 DNA reads as TGTGCCAGTAACCCAGGGGGGAACACTGAAGCTTTCTTT. This translates into CASNPGGNTEAFF.

This clonotype was counted a few times. The rearrangement links TRBV27 to TRBJ2-7; D ambiguous. CDR1 and CDR2 (germline): MNHEY, SMNVEV (reference sequence). The CDR3 has 16 amino acids. The V and J ends lost 2 bases and 0 bases respectively, with 14 bases between them. CDR3 amino acids: CASSLRSGLSSYEQYF. DNA for the CDR3: TGTGCCAGCAGTTTACGGTCGGGCCTTAGCTCCTACGAGCAGTACTTC.

The sample holds many counts of this clonotype. The rearrangement uses TRBV7-2 and TRBJ2-1; weak D call: TRBD2 (5 bases). Deletions cut 5 bases from V and 13 bases from J, with 15 bases between. Per germline, CDR1 SGHTA and CDR2 FQGNSA. This CDR3 is 12 amino acids long. The CDR3 protein is CASSLIFGVQFF. As DNA, the CDR3 is TGTGCCAGCAGCCTGATCTTCGGGGTTCAGTTCTTC.

This clonotype was counted ten times or more. The chain recombines TRBV5-1 with TRBJ1-5; D gene ambiguous. V was clipped by 2 bases and J by 3 bases, with 12 bases between them. Germline V gene lookup returns CDR1 SGHRS and CDR2 YFSETQ. This CDR3 region has 15 residues. In DNA form, the CDR3 reads TGCGCCAGCAGCTTACGTGGCGAACCCAATCAGCCCCAGCATTTT. This translates into CASSLRGEPNQPQHF.

The chain combines TRBV20-1 with TRBJ1-2; perhaps TRBD1 as D (5 bases). Germline CDR1 DFQATT, CDR2 SNEGSKA (reference sequence). The CDR3 extends over 12 amino acids. Trimming left V 4 bases short and J 7 bases short, with 13 bases between. The CDR3 DNA is TGCAGTGCTAATCCAGGGAAGGGTGGCTACACCTTC. It specifies CSANPGKGGYTF.

The chain carries TRBV10-3 and TRBJ2-7; 8 bases match TRBD1. The germline V gene encodes CDR1 ENHRY and CDR2 SYGVKD. V lost 4 bases to trimming and J lost 6 bases; unmatched junction nucleotides: 5. There are 13 residues in the CDR3. The DNA of the CDR3 is TGTGCCATCAGTGTAACACAGGGGGGCGAGCAGTACGTC. Translating it yields CAISVTQGGEQYV.

The V and J genes are TRBV7-2 and TRBJ1-3; D gene uncertain. Germline CDR1 and CDR2: SGHTA and FQGNSA. V was trimmed by 5 bases and J by 0 bases, leaving 17 bases between them. The CDR3 length is 17 residues. CDR3 nucleotide sequence: TGTGCCAGCAGCCTCGGGCCGCAGGAGTCCTCTGGAAACACCATATATTTT. It codes for CASSLGPQESSGNTIYF. Based on the CDR3 plus reference TRBV7-2 and TRBJ1-3, the full variable domain is GAGVSQSPSNKVTEKGKDVELRCDPISGHTALYWYRQSLGQGLEFLIYFQGNSAPDKSGLPSDRFSAERTGGSVSTLTIQRTQQEDSAVYLCASSLGPQESSGNTIYFGEGSWLTVV.

The DNA for the CDR3 is TGTGCCAGCAGCTTACCCTTTGGCGGGAGCTCCGGGGAGCTGTTTTTT. Its translation: CASSLPFGGSSGELFF. The chain employs TRBV7-2 and TRBJ2-2; 7 positions match TRBD2. The CDR3 extends over 16 amino acids. The germline V gene has CDR1 SGHTA and CDR2 FQGNSA. V dropped 2 bases and J dropped 6; count of bases not matched to a gene: 9. Supplemented by reference TRBV7-2 and TRBJ2-2, the full variable domain reads GAGVSQSPSNKVTEKGKDVELRCDPISGHTALYWYRQSLGQGLEFLIYFQGNSAPDKSGLPSDRFSAERTGGSVSTLTIQRTQQEDSAVYLCASSLPFGGSSGELFFGEGSRLTVL.

In its sample, this clonotype was seen a few times. This rearrangement joins TRBV4-2 to TRBJ2-3; 10 positions agree with TRBD2. Looked up from germline, CDR1 is LGHNA and CDR2 is YNFKEQ. V lost 6 bases to trimming and J lost 4 bases; unmatched junction nucleotides: 4. CDR3 length equals 14 residues. CDR3 protein: CASSPTSGPDTQYF. In nucleotides, the CDR3 is TGTGCCAGCAGTCCGACTAGCGGGCCAGATACGCAGTATTTT.

This clonotype was counted a few times. The chain combines TRBV7-9 with TRBJ1-1, with D hard to call. Trimming pared 5 bases from V and 3 bases from J, leaving 13 bases between. Germline V gene sequence: CDR1 SEHNR, CDR2 FQNEAQ (reference sequence). The CDR3 extends over 14 amino acids. The CDR3, as DNA: TGTGCCAGCAGCCCCCGGGTACAGTACACTGAAGCTTTCTTT. This translates into CASSPRVQYTEAFF.

Details on this clonotype: The junction and the germline gene differ at one end; a read error may be behind it. The rearrangement uses TRBV7-6 and TRBJ2-1; TRBD2 matches at 9 bases. This CDR3 has 16 amino acids. The germline V gene has CDR1 SGHVS and CDR2 FNYEAQ. The CDR3 coding sequence is TGTGCCATCAGCTTTGGCGGGGGGGCGAGGTACAATGAGCAGTTCTTC. Residues: CAISFGGGARYNEQFF.

This chain links TRBV7-3 with TRBJ2-5, with D perhaps TRBD1 (6 bases). Between the trimmed V and J ends, which lost 3 bases and 6 bases, there was a span of 11 bases. Germline-derived CDR1 and CDR2 are SGHTA and FQGTGA. This CDR3 spans 13 amino acids. CDR3 coding DNA: TGTGCCAGCAGCTTTTCAGGGGAGAAGACCCAGTACTTC. Its translation: CASSFSGEKTQYF.

V usage is TRBV11-2 and J usage is TRBJ2-3; D may be TRBD2 (6 bases). The V and J ends lost 5 bases and 0 bases respectively, with 15 bases between them. This CDR3 comprises 16 residues. Germline CDR1 reads SGHAT; CDR2 reads FQNNGV. The CDR3 coding sequence is TGTGCCAGCAGCCCTAGGGTGCGGGGCAGCACAGATACGCAGTATTTT. Encoded protein: CASSPRVRGSTDTQYF.

This clonotype has just a few counts. The V gene is TRBV7-3, the J gene TRBJ2-5, with TRBD2 as a possible D gene (7 bases). Trimming stripped 5 bases from V and 4 bases from J, with 20 bases between. Germline values: CDR1 SGHTA, CDR2 FQGTGA. CDR3 length: 16 residues. The DNA of the CDR3 is TGTGCCAGCAGCCCCCTGGGAGGGGGAATACTAGAGACCCAGTACTTC. Translation: CASSPLGGGILETQYF.

The rearrangement uses TRBV20-1 and TRBJ2-7, with D maybe TRBD2 (5 bases). Trimming took off 5 bases at V and 3 bases at J, with 5 bases between the two ends. The germline V gene has CDR1 DFQATT and CDR2 SNEGSKA (reference sequence). The CDR3 length is 10 residues. CDR3 in DNA: TGCAGTGCTGGACTCTACGAGCAGTACGTC. Residues: CSAGLYEQYV.

This chain uses TRBV11-2 with TRBJ2-3; unclear D gene. This CDR3 region has 15 residues. Trimming removed 5 bases at V and 1 base at J, with 13 bases between. The germline CDR1 and CDR2 sequences are SGHAT and FQNNGV. The DNA of the CDR3 is TGTGCCAGCAGCGCGACCCCCGAAGGCACAGATACGCAGTATTTT. It encodes CASSATPEGTDTQYF.

This clonotype was detected a few times. The chain joins TRBV4-1 to TRBJ2-5; 10 bases are a match to TRBD2. Trimming cost V 1 base and J 5 bases; bases outside gene matches: 10. The CDR3 contains 17 residues. CDR1 and CDR2 from the germline V gene are MGHRA and YSYEKL. The CDR3 DNA follows: TGCGCCAGCAGCCAAGCCGCTATAGCGGGGGGAGCGGAGACCCAGTACTTC. Translation: CASSQAAIAGGAETQYF.

This chain joins TRBV6-5 and TRBJ2-5; D remains unclear. The length of the CDR3 is 15 residues. Trimming took 1 base from V and 0 from J, leaving 9 bases between them. The germline V gene has CDR1 MNHEY and CDR2 SVGAGI. The CDR3 sequence is CASSYYPRYQETQYF. CDR3 DNA sequence: TGTGCCAGCAGTTACTACCCGAGGTACCAAGAGACCCAGTACTTC.

This clonotype has ten or more counts. The chain has TRBV5-6 and TRBJ2-3; D not certain. Germline V CDR1 and CDR2: SGHDT, YYEEEE. The CDR3 totals 13 residues. Between the trimmed V and J ends, which lost 5 bases and 4 bases, there was a span of 11 bases. CDR3 nucleotides: TGTGCCAGCAGGCGAGGAGTAGCAGATACGCAGTATTTT. Translated: CASRRGVADTQYF.

This clonotype was detected a few times. V and J are TRBV6-2 or TRBV6-3 and TRBJ1-5; D is unresolved. This CDR3 is built from 15 residues. The V and J ends lost 6 bases and 4 bases respectively, with 16 bases between them. Germline V gene data show CDR1 as MNHEY and CDR2 as SVGEGT. CDR3 residues: CASSSVERWNQPQHF. The CDR3, as DNA: TGTGCCAGCAGCTCGGTAGAGAGGTGGAATCAGCCCCAGCATTTT.